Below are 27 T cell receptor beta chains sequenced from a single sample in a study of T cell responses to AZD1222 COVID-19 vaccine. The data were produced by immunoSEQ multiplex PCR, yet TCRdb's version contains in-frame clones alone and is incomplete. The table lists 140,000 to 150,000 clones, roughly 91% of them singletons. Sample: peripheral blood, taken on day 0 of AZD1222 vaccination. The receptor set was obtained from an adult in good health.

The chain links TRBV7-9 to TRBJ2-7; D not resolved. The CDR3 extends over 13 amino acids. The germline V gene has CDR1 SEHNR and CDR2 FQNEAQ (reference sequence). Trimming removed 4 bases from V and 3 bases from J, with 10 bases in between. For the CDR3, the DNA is TGTGCCAGCAGCTCCCCCCTCCACTACGAGCAGTACTTC. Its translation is CASSSPLHYEQYF. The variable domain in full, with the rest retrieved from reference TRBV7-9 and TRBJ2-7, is DTGVSQNPRHKITKRGQNVTFRCDPISEHNRLYWYRQTLGQGPEFLTYFQNEAQLEKSRLLSDRFSAERPKGSFSTLEIQRTEQGDSAMYLCASSSPLHYEQYFGPGTRLTVT.

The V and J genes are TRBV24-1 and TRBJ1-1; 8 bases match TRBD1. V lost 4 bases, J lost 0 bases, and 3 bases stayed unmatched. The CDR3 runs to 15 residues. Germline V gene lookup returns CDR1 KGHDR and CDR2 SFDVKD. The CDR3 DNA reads TGTGCCACCAGTGACTTGGACAGGGTGAACACTGAAGCTTTCTTT. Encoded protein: CATSDLDRVNTEAFF.

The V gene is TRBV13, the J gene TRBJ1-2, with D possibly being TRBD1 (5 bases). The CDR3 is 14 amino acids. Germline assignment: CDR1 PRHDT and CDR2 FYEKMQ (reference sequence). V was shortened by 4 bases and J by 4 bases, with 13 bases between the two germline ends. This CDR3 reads CASSSVGGFYGYTF. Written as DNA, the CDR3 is TGTGCCAGCAGCTCGGTTGGGGGGTTCTATGGCTACACCTTC.

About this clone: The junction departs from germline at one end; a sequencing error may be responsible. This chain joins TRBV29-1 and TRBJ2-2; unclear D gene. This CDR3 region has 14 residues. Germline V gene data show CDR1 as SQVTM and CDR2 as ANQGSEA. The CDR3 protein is CSVEPDFLTGELFF. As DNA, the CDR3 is TGCAGCGTTGAACCTGATTTCTTGACCGGAGAGCTGTTTTTT.

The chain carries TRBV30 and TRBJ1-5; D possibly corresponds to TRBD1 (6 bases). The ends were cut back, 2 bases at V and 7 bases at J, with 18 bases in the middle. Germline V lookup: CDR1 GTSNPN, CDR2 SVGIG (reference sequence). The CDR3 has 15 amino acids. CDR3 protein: CAWSTRGGLRQPQHF. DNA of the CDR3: TGTGCCTGGAGTACCAGGGGAGGGTTGAGACAGCCCCAGCATTTT.

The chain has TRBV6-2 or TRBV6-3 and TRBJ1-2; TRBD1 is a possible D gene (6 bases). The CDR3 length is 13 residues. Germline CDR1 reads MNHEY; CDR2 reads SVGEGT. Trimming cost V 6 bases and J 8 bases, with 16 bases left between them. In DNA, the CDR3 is TGTGCCAGCAGCCTCCGGGACACTGAGGGCTACACCTTC. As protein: CASSLRDTEGYTF.

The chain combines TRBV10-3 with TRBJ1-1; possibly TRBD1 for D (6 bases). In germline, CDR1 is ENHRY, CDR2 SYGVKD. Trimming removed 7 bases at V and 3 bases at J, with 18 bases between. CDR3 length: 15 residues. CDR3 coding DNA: TGTGCCATCACTGAAGATGTGGGGGCGGACACTGAAGCTTTCTTT. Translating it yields CAITEDVGADTEAFF.

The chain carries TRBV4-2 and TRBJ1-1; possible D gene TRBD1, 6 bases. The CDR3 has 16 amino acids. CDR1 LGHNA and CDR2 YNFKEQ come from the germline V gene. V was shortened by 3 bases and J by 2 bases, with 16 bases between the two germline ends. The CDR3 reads CASSQEGGLSNTEAFF. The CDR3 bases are TGTGCCAGCAGCCAGGAGGGGGGGTTGAGTAACACTGAAGCTTTCTTT.

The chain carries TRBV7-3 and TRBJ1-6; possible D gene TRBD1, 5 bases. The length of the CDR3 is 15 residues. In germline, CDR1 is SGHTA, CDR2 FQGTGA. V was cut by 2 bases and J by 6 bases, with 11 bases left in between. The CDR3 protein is CASSLGSGTNSPLHF. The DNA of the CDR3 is TGTGCCAGCAGCTTAGGGTCAGGGACTAATTCACCCCTCCACTTT.

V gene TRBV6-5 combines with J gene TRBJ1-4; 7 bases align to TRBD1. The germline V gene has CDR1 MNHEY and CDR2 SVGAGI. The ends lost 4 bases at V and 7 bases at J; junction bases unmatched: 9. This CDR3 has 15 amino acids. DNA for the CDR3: TGTGCCAGCAGTTCCCAGACAGGGAAGGTTGAAAAACTGTTTTTT. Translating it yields CASSSQTGKVEKLFF.

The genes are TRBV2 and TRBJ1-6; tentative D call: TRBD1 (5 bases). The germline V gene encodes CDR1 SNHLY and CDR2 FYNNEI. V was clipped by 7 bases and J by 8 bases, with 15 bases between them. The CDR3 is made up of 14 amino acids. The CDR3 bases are TGTGCCAGCACCCCGACAGTATCGGATTCACCCCTCCACTTT. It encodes CASTPTVSDSPLHF.

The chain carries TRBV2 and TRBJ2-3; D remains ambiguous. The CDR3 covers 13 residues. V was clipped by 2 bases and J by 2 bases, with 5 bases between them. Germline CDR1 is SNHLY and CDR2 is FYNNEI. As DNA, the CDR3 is TGTGCCAGCAGTGAACGTATCACAGATACGCAGTATTTT. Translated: CASSERITDTQYF.

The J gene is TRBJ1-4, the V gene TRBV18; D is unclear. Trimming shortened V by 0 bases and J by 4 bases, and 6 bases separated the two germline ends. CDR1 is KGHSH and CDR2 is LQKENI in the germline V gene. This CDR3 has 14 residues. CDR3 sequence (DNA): TGTGCCAGCTCACCACCAGTCGGTAATGAAAAACTGTTTTTT. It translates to CASSPPVGNEKLFF. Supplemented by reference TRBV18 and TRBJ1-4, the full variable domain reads NAGVMQNPRHLVRRRGQEARLRCSPMKGHSHVYWYRQLPEEGLKFMVYLQKENIIDESGMPKERFSAEFPKEGPSILRIQQVVRGDSAAYFCASSPPVGNEKLFFGSGTQLSVL.

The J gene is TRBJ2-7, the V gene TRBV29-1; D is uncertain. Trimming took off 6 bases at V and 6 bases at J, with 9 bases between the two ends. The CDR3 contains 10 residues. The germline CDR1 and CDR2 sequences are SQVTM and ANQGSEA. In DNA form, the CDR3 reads TGCAGCGTACTCTCGGGCGAGCAGTACTTC. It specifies CSVLSGEQYF.

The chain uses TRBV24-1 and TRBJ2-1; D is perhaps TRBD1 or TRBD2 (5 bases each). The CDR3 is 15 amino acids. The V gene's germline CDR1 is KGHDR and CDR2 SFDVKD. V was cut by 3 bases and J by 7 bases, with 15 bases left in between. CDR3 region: CATSDPGTLDNEQFF. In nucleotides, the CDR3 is TGTGCCACCAGTGATCCCGGGACCCTGGATAATGAGCAGTTCTTC.

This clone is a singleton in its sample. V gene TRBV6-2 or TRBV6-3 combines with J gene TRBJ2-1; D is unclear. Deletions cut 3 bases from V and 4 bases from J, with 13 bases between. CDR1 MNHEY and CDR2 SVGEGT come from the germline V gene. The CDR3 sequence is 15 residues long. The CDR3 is CASSYTQPYYNEQFF. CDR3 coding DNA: TGTGCCAGCAGTTATACTCAACCCTATTACAATGAGCAGTTCTTC.

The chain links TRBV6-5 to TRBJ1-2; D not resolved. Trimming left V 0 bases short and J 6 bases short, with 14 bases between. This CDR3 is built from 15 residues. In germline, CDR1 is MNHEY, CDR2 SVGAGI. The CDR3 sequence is CASSYSRQVANGYTF. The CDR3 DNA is TGTGCCAGCAGTTACTCGAGGCAGGTGGCAAATGGCTACACCTTC.

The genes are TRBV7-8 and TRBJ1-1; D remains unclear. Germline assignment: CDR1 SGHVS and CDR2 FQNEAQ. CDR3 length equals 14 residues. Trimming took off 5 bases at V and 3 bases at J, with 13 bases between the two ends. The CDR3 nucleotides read TGTGCCAGCAGCAGACGAGTCCGGGACACTGAAGCTTTCTTT. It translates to CASSRRVRDTEAFF. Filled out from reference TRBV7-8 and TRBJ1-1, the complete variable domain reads GAGVSQSPRYKVAKRGQDVALRCDPISGHVSLFWYQQALGQGPEFLTYFQNEAQLDKSGLPSDRFFAERPEGSVSTLKIQRTQQEDSAVYLCASSRRVRDTEAFFGQGTRLTVV.

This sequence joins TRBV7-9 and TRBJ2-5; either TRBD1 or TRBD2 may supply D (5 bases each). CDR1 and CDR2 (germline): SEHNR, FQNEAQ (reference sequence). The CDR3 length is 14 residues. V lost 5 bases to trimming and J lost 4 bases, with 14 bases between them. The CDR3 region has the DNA TGTGCCAGCAGCCAGCCGTGGGGGTCAGAGACCCAGTACTTC. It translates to CASSQPWGSETQYF.

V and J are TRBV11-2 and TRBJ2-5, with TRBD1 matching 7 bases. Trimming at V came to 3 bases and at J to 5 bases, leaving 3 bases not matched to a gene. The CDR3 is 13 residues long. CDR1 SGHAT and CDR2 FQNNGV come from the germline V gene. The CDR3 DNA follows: TGTGCCAGCAGCTTCACAGGGGACGAGACCCAGTACTTC. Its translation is CASSFTGDETQYF.

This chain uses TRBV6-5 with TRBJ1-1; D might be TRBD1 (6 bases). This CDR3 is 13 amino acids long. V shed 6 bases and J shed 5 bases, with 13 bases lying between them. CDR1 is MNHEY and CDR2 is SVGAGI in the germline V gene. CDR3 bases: TGTGCCAGCAGGCCCACCGGGACAACTGAAGCTTTCTTT. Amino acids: CASRPTGTTEAFF.

Here the CDR3 reads CASSWGSSGNTIYF. CDR3 DNA: TGTGCCAGCAGCTGGGGGAGCTCTGGAAACACCATATATTTT. The chain recombines TRBV6-2 or TRBV6-3 with TRBJ1-3; TRBD1 is a possible D gene (5 bases). Trimming shortened V by 6 bases and J by 0 bases, and 9 bases separated the two germline ends. The germline CDR1 and CDR2 sequences are MNHEY and SVGEGT. The CDR3 is made up of 14 amino acids.

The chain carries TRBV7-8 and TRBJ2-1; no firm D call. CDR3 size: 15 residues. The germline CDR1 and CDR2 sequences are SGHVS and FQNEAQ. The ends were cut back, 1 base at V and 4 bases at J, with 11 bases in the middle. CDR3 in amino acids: CASSLGPQKYNEQFF. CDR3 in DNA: TGTGCCAGCAGCTTAGGACCACAGAAGTACAATGAGCAGTTCTTC.

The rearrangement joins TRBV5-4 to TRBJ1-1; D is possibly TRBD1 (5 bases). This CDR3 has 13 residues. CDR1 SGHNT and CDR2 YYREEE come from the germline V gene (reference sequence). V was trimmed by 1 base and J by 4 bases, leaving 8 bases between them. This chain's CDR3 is CASSLSGTTEAFF. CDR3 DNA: TGTGCCAGCAGCTTGTCCGGGACCACTGAAGCTTTCTTT.

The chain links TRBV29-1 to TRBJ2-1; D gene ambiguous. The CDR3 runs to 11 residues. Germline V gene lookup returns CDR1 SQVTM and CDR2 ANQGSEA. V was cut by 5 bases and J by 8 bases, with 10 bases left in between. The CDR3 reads CSVQILYEQFF. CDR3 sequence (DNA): TGCAGCGTTCAGATTTTGTATGAGCAGTTCTTC.

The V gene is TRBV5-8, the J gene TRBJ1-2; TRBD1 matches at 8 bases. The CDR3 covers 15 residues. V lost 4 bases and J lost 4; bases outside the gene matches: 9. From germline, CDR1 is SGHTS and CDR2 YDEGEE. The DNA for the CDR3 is TGTGCCAGCAGCCCAGGGGGCAAGCCCCTCTATGGCTACACCTTC. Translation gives CASSPGGKPLYGYTF.

The CDR3 DNA reads as TGTGCCAGCAGCCGCCAACAGGAGACCCAGTACTTC. This sequence encodes CASSRQQETQYF. The V call is TRBV7-6, the J call TRBJ2-5, with D unresolved. Germline V gives CDR1 SGHVS, CDR2 FNYEAQ. This CDR3 comprises 12 residues. V gave up 5 bases and J gave up 5 bases, with 9 bases separating them.